These 16 T cell receptor beta chains share one sample of origin, sequenced in a study of cytotoxic CD8 clonotypes in ibrutinib-treated CLL. Profiling relied on immunoSEQ multiplex PCR, and the TCRdb table lists in-frame clones only, not all of them. Of 150,000 to 200,000 clones in the sample, 81% are singletons; the top ten hold about 1.9%. This specimen consisted of PBMCs, obtained after 12 months of ibrutinib treatment. The receptors shown here come from a human donor with chronic lymphocytic leukemia.

The gene calls are TRBV5-5 and TRBJ2-7, with a weak D call TRBD2 (6 bases). This CDR3 is 16 amino acids long. Trimming removed 1 base at V and 2 bases at J, with 16 bases between. Germline V CDR1 and CDR2: SGHKS, YYEKEE (reference sequence). CDR3 sequence (DNA): TGTGCCAGCAGCTTGACCGGGGGAAGGGACGCCTACGAGCAGTACTTC. It encodes CASSLTGGRDAYEQYF.

The J gene is TRBJ2-3, the V gene TRBV18; 9 bases line up with TRBD1. Germline values: CDR1 KGHSH, CDR2 LQKENI. V was clipped by 2 bases and J by 7 bases; unmatched bases: 4. The CDR3 has 14 residues. CDR3 in DNA: TGTGCCAGCTCACCATTACAGGGGGCCCATACGCAGTATTTT. This sequence encodes CASSPLQGAHTQYF.

The rearrangement joins TRBV11-2 to TRBJ2-1, with a tentative D call TRBD1 (5 bases). V lost 0 bases, J lost 3 bases, and 6 bases lay in between. The length of the CDR3 is 14 residues. Germline CDR1 and CDR2: SGHAT and FQNNGV. This CDR3 reads CASSLDRVYNEQFF. The DNA for the CDR3 is TGTGCCAGCAGCTTAGACAGGGTCTACAATGAGCAGTTCTTC.

This clone was seen more than once but under ten times. The chain couples TRBV6-5 to TRBJ2-5; no reliable D call. Trimming shortened V by 6 bases and J by 3 bases, and 8 bases separated the two germline ends. CDR3 length equals 12 residues. Germline-derived CDR1 and CDR2 are MNHEY and SVGAGI. The DNA for the CDR3 is TGTGCCAGCAGGGTTGGAGAAGAGACCCAGTACTTC. The encoded protein is CASRVGEETQYF.

Concerning this clone itself: Other nucleotide sequences in the sample specify the same CDR3. The chain carries TRBV5-6 and TRBJ1-5, with a weak D call TRBD1 (5 bases). V was clipped by 4 bases and J by 0 bases, with 11 bases between them. The CDR3 contains 15 residues. Germline CDR1 and CDR2: SGHDT and YYEEEE. The CDR3: CASSPRGYSNQPQHF. The CDR3 DNA is TGTGCCAGCAGCCCGAGGGGTTATAGCAATCAGCCCCAGCATTTT.

This clone was recorded only once. The rearrangement uses TRBV4-3 and TRBJ1-2; 11 bases match TRBD1. CDR3 length: 15 amino acids. Germline V gene data show CDR1 as LGHNA and CDR2 as YSLEER. J gave up 2 bases and V 4 bases, and 3 bases lay outside the gene matches. DNA for the CDR3: TGCGCCAGCAGCCGAGGACAGGGGGCCAACTATGGCTACACCTTC. Its translation is CASSRGQGANYGYTF.

This clone was counted between two and nine times. V is TRBV2 and J is TRBJ2-1, with a tentative D call TRBD1 (5 bases). V shed 7 bases and J shed 0 bases, with 10 bases lying between them. Looked up from germline, CDR1 is SNHLY and CDR2 is FYNNEI. This CDR3 comprises 14 residues. CDR3 DNA sequence: TGTGCCAGCACCCCGGACAACTCCTACAATGAGCAGTTCTTC. Encoded protein: CASTPDNSYNEQFF.

The V and J genes are TRBV2 and TRBJ1-1, with D uncertain. The germline CDR1 and CDR2 sequences are SNHLY and FYNNEI. Trimming left V 4 bases short and J 4 bases short, with 10 bases between. CDR3 size: 13 residues. The CDR3 here is CASSGAGRTEAFF. The DNA of the CDR3 is TGTGCCAGCAGTGGGGCCGGGCGCACTGAAGCTTTCTTT. Based on the CDR3 plus reference TRBV2 and TRBJ1-1, the full variable domain is EPEVTQTPSHQVTQMGQEVILRCVPISNHLYFYWYRQILGQKVEFLVSFYNNEISEKSEIFDDQFSVERPDGSNFTLKIRSTKLEDSAMYFCASSGAGRTEAFFGQGTRLTVV.

The chain carries TRBV5-1 and TRBJ2-7; D is perhaps TRBD1 (5 bases). Germline V lookup: CDR1 SGHRS, CDR2 YFSETQ. The V end lost 0 bases, the J end lost 3 bases, and 10 bases lay between the germline ends. CDR3 length: 14 residues. Here the CDR3 DNA reads TGCGCCAGCAGCTTGGCCACAGGTTACTACGAGCAGTACTTC. As protein: CASSLATGYYEQYF.

A note on this clone: The sample carries other DNA sequences with the same CDR3. V gene TRBV11-2 combines with J gene TRBJ1-1; 8 bases align to TRBD1. The length of the CDR3 is 14 residues. Germline loops: CDR1 SGHAT, CDR2 FQNNGV. The V segment lost 3 bases and the J segment 5 bases; nucleotides outside the gene matches: 5. As DNA, the CDR3 is TGTGCCAGCAGCTTTGGACAGGGAGGGACTGAAGCTTTCTTT. Its translation: CASSFGQGGTEAFF.

This sequence joins TRBV6-6 and TRBJ1-4, with D unresolved. The germline V gene has CDR1 MNHNY and CDR2 SVGAGI (reference sequence). V was shortened by 2 bases and J by 6 bases, with 7 bases between the two germline ends. This CDR3 spans 13 amino acids. CDR3 region: CASSYRRDEKLFF. The CDR3 DNA reads TGTGCCAGCAGTTACAGAAGGGATGAAAAACTGTTTTTT.

The J gene is TRBJ1-3, the V gene TRBV27; a possible D gene is TRBD1 (5 bases). Trimming took 3 bases from V and 2 from J, leaving 11 bases between them. Germline loops: CDR1 MNHEY, CDR2 SMNVEV (reference sequence). There are 15 residues in the CDR3. The CDR3 protein is CASSFGGLTGNTIYF. The CDR3 DNA sequence: TGTGCCAGCAGTTTCGGGGGGTTAACTGGAAACACCATATATTTT.

In this sample, this clone turned up once. The V gene is TRBV7-9, the J gene TRBJ2-2, with a possible D match to TRBD1 (6 bases). Trimming cost V 5 bases and J 4 bases, with 20 bases left between them. The CDR3 sequence is 17 residues long. Germline assignment: CDR1 SEHNR and CDR2 FQNEAQ (reference sequence). The CDR3 coding sequence is TGTGCCAGCAGCCCTCGGGACATGGTTTGGAGCACCGGGGAGCTGTTTTTT. It specifies CASSPRDMVWSTGELFF. Based on the CDR3 plus reference TRBV7-9 and TRBJ2-2, the full variable domain is DTGVSQNPRHKITKRGQNVTFRCDPISEHNRLYWYRQTLGQGPEFLTYFQNEAQLEKSRLLSDRFSAERPKGSFSTLEIQRTEQGDSAMYLCASSPRDMVWSTGELFFGEGSRLTVL.

The V and J genes are TRBV7-2 and TRBJ2-5, with a weak D call TRBD2 (5 bases). The CDR3 totals 16 residues. Trimming stripped 1 base from V and 2 bases from J, with 14 bases between. The germline gives CDR1 SGHTA, CDR2 FQGNSA. Here the CDR3 DNA reads TGTGCCAGCAGCTTAGTTAGCGTAGTGTTACAAGAGACCCAGTACTTC. Amino acids: CASSLVSVVLQETQYF.

The chain joins TRBV29-1 to TRBJ1-2; D remains ambiguous. The CDR3 sequence is 13 residues long. Between the trimmed V and J ends, which lost 7 bases and 4 bases, there was a span of 16 bases. Germline lookup yields CDR1 SQVTM and CDR2 ANQGSEA. For the CDR3, the DNA is TGCAGCGCTATGCAAGAGAGGACCTATGGCTACACCTTC. Its protein product is CSAMQERTYGYTF.

This chain uses TRBV14 with TRBJ2-2; no clear D. The length of the CDR3 is 12 residues. Trimming pared 5 bases from V and 8 bases from J, leaving 9 bases between. Germline V gene lookup returns CDR1 SGHDN and CDR2 FVKESK. The DNA of the CDR3 is TGTGCCAGCAGCTTCCCCTCTGGGGAGCTGTTTTTT. Protein: CASSFPSGELFF.